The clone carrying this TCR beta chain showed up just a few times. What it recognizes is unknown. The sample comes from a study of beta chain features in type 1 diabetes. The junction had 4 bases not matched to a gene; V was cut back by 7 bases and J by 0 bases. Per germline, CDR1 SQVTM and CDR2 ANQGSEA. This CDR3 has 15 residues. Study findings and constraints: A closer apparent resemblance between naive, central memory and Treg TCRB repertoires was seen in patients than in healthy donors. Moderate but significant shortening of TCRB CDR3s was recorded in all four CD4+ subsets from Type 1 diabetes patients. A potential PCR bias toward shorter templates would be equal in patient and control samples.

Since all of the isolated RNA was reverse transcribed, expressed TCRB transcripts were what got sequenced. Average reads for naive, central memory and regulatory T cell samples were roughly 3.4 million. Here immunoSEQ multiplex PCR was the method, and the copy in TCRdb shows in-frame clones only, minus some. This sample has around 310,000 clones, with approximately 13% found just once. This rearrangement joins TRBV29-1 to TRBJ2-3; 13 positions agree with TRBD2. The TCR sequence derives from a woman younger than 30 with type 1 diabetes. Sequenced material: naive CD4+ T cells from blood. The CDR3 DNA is TGCAGCGGAGGGACTAGCGGGACTAGCACAGATACGCAGTATTTT. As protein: CSGGTSGTSTDTQYF.